The source of this T cell receptor (beta chain) is a study of T cells in Graves' hyperthyroidism and ophthalmopathy. Findings and limits, study-wide: The model identified upcoming ophthalmopathy a median about 7.1 months ahead of onset. Most thyroid clonotypes expanded above 0.001 were also detected in blood.

Trimming removed 1 base from V and 9 bases from J, with 6 bases in between. CDR1 and CDR2 from the germline V gene are LNHDA and SQIVND (reference sequence). CDR3 length equals 11 residues. Note on this clonotype: Its specificity is not known.

RNA transcripts were the template for amplifying TCR beta CDR3 regions. The TCR CDR3 first-round RT-PCR relied on the HTBI primer set. TCRdb analysed the multiplex PCR reads with MiXCR anew, one entry per CDR3 protein. The sample records hundreds of thousands of distinct CDR3 sequences, approximately 15% being singletons. The TCR sequence derives from a woman aged 18-29 years with Graves' hyperthyroidism. This chain links TRBV19 with TRBJ2-5; D tentatively reads TRBD1 or TRBD2 (5 bases each). The material sequenced was blood. The CDR3 DNA reads TGTGCCAGTAGTATAGGGGGGTCCCAGTACTTC. Translation gives CASSIGGSQYF.